Presented here are 2 T cell receptor beta chains from one specimen sequenced in a study of patients and donors after allogeneic stem cell transplantation. TCRdb called the RT-PCR reads again in MiXCR, with one record for every CDR3 protein. In the table there are hundreds of thousands of distinct CDR3 sequences, 35% to 45% of which are singletons. Sample: blood, either unsorted or a sorted T cell fraction (not recorded which). Source of these receptors: a human donor who was either an allogeneic HSCT recipient or a stem cell or donor lymphocyte infusion donor (not recorded which). It is not recorded whose cells these are; they may come from a transplant donor.

The chain carries TRBV12-3 or TRBV12-4 and TRBJ1-6, with TRBD1 matching over 8 bases. The CDR3 has 20 amino acids. V shed 2 bases, J shed 0 bases, and the junction held 12 bases outside the gene matches. CDR3 protein: CASSLQGAGRKRSYNSPLHF. CDR3 nucleotides: TGTGCCAGCAGTTTACAGGGGGCAGGAAGAAAACGCTCCTATAATTCACCCCTCCACTTT.

This chain uses TRBV12-3 or TRBV12-4 with TRBJ1-4; TRBD1 aligns across 9 bases. CDR3 length: 14 amino acids. Trimming took 8 bases from V and 6 from J; bases not matched to a gene: 7. The CDR3 region has the DNA TGTGCCAGCGGATACGGGACAGGGCATGAAAAACTGTTTTTT. It translates to CASGYGTGHEKLFF.